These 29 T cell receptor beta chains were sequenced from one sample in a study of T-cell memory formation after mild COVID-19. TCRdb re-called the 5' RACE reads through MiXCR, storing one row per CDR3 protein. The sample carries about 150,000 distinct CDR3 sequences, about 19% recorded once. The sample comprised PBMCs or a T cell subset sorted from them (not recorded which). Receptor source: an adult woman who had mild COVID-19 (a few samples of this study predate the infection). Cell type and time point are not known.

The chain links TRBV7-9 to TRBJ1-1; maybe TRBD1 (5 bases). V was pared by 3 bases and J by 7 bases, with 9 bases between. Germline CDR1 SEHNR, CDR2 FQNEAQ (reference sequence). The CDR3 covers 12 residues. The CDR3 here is CASSFVGGEAFF. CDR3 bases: TGTGCCAGCAGCTTCGTCGGGGGTGAAGCTTTCTTT.

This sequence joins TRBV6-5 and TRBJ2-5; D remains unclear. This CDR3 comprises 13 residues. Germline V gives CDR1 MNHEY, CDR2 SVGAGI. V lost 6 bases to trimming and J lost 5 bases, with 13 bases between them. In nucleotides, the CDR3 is TGTGCCAGCAGATACGATCCCGGGGAGACCCAGTACTTC. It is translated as CASRYDPGETQYF.

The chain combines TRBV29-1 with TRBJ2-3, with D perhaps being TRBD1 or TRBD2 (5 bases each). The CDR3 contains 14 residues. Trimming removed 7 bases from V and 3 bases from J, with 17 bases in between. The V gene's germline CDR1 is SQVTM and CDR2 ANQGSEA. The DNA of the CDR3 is TGCAGCGCCCGCCTGCTGGGGGTAACAGATACGCAGTATTTT. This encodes CSARLLGVTDTQYF.

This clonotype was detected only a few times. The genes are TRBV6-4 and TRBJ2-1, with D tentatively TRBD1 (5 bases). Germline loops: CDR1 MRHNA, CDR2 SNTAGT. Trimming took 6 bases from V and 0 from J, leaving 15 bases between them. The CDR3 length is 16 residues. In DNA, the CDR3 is TGTGCCAGCAGGACAGCAAGCCACTACTCCTACAATGAGCAGTTCTTC. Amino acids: CASRTASHYSYNEQFF.

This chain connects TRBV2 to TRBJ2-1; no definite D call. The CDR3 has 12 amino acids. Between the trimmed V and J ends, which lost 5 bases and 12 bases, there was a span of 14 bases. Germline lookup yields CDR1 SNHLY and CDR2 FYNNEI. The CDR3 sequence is CASSTGPFGQFF. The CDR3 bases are TGTGCCAGCAGTACCGGACCGTTTGGGCAGTTCTTC.

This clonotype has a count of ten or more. In nucleotides, the CDR3 is TGTGCCAGCGCCATGACTAGCGGGACAGGAAATGAGCAGTTCTTC. As protein: CASAMTSGTGNEQFF. The chain carries TRBV12-3 or TRBV12-4 and TRBJ2-1, with TRBD2 identical over 11 bases. The trim removed 8 bases at V and 7 bases at J, leaving 10 bases unmatched. CDR3 length equals 15 residues.

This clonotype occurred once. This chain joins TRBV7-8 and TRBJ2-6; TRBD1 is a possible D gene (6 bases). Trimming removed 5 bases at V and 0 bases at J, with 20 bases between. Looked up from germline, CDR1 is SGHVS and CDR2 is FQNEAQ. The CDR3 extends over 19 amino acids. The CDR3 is CASSPGQQMGFSGANVLTF. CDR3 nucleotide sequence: TGTGCCAGCAGCCCTGGACAGCAAATGGGGTTCTCTGGGGCCAACGTCCTGACTTTC.

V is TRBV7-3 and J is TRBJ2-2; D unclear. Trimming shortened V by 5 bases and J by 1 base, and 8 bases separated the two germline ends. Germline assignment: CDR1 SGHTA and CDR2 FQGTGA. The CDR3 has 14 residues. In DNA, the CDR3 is TGTGCCAGCAGCCCATTAAAGAACACCGGGGAGCTGTTTTTT. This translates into CASSPLKNTGELFF.

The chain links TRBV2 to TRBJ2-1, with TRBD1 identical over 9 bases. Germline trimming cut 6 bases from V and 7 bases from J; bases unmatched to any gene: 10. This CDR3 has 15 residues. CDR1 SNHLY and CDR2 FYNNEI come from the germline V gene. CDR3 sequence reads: CASRSNGDRGNEQFF. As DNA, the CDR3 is TGTGCCAGCAGGTCGAACGGCGACAGGGGGAATGAGCAGTTCTTC.

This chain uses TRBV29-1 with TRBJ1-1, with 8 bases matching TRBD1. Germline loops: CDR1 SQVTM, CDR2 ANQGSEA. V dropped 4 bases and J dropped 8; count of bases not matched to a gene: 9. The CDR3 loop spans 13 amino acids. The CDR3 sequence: CSVVGQGMREAFF. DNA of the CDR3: TGCAGCGTTGTAGGACAGGGAATGCGGGAAGCTTTCTTT.

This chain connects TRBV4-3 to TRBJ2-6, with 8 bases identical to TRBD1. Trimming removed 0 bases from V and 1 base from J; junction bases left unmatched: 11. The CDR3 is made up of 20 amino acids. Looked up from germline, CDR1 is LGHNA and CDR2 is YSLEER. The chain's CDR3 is CASSQDARGQVESGANVLTF. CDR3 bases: TGCGCCAGCAGCCAAGATGCTCGGGGACAGGTGGAGTCTGGGGCCAACGTCCTGACTTTC.

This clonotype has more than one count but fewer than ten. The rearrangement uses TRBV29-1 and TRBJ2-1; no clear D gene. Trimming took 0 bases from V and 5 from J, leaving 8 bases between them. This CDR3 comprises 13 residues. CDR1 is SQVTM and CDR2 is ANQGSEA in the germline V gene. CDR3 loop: CSVEDRRHNEQFF. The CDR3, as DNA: TGCAGCGTTGAAGATCGGCGGCACAATGAGCAGTTCTTC.

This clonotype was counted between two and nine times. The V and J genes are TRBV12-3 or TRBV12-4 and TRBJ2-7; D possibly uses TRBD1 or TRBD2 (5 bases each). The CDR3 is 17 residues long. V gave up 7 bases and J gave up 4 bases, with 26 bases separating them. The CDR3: CASTTRPQSLGVYEQYF. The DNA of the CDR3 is TGTGCCAGCACGACCCGCCCTCAGTCCCTGGGGGTATACGAGCAGTACTTC.

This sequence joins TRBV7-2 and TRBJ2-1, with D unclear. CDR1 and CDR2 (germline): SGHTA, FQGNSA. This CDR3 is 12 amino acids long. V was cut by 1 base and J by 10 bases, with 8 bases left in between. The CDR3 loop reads CASSLVLLEQFF. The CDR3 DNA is TGTGCCAGCAGCTTAGTTCTGTTAGAGCAGTTCTTC.

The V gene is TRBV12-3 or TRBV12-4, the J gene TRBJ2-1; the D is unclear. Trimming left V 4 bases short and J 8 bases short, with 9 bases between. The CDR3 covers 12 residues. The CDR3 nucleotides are TGTGCCAGCAGTTCCCTCGGCCATGAGCAGTTCTTC. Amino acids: CASSSLGHEQFF.

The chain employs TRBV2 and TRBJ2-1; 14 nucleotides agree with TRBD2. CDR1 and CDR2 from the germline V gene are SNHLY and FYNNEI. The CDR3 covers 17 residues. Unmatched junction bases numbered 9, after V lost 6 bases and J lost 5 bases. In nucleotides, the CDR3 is TGTGCCAGCAGCTTCTACCGGGGACTAGCGGGAGACAATGAGCAGTTCTTC. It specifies CASSFYRGLAGDNEQFF.

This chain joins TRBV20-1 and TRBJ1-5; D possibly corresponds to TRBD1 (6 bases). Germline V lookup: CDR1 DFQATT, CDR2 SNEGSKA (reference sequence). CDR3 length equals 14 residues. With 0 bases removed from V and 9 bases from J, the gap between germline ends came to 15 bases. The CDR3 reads CSARDHRAPRPQHF. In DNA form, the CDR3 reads TGCAGTGCTAGAGATCACAGGGCCCCCCGGCCCCAGCATTTT.

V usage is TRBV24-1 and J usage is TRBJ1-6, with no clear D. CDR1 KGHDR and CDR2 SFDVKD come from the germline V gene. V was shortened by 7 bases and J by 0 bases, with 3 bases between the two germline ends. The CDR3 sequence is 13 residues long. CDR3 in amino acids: CATRSSYNSPLHF. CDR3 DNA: TGTGCCACCAGGAGCTCCTATAATTCACCCCTCCACTTT.

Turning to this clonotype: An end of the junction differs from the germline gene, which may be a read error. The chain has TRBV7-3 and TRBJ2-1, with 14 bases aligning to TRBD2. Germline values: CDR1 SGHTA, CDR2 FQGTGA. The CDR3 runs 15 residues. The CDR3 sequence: CDSSRGTSGGHEQFF. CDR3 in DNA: TGTGACAGCAGCCGAGGGACTAGCGGGGGCCATGAGCAGTTCTTC.

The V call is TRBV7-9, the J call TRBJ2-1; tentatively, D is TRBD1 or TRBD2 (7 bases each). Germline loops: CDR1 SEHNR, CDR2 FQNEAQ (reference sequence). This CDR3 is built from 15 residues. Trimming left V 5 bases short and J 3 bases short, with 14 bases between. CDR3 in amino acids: CASSPGGTNYNEQFF. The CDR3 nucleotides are TGTGCCAGCAGCCCAGGGGGGACTAACTACAATGAGCAGTTCTTC.

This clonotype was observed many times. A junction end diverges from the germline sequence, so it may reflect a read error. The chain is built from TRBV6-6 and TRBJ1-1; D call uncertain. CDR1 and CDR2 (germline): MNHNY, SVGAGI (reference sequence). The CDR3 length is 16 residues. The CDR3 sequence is CASRYSPQSGGTEAFF. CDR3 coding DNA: TGTGCCAGCAGGTACTCGCCTCAATCGGGAGGGACTGAAGCTTTCTTT.

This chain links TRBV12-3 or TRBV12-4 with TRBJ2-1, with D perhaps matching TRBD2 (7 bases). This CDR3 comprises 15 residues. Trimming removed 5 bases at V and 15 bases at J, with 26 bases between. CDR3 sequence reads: CASSLRGRGNPSPFF. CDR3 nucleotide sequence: TGTGCCAGCAGTCTTCGGGGGCGGGGGAACCCTTCGCCGTTCTTC.

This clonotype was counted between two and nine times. The CDR3 loop reads CASSQEAGAGQFF. The CDR3 region has the DNA TGTGCCAGCAGCCAAGAAGCGGGAGCGGGACAGTTCTTC. This chain links TRBV3-1 with TRBJ2-1, with 8 bases fitting TRBD2. Germline V lookup: CDR1 LGHDT, CDR2 YNNKEL (reference sequence). With 0 bases clipped from V and 13 bases from J, the junction kept 5 bases outside the gene matches. This CDR3 comprises 13 residues.

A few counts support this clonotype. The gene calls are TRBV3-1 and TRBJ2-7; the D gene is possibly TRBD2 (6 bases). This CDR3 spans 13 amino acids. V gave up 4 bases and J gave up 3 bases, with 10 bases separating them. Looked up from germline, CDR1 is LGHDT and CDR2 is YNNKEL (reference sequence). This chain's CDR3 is CASSRRLDYEQYF. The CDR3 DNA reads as TGTGCCAGCAGCCGACGACTAGACTACGAGCAGTACTTC.

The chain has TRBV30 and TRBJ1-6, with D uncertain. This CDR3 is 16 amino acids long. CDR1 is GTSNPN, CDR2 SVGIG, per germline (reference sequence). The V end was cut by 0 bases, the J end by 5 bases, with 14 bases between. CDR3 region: CAWSVQVIGNNSPLHF. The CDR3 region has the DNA TGTGCCTGGAGTGTTCAGGTTATTGGAAATAATTCACCCCTCCACTTT. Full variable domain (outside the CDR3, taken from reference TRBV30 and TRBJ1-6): SQTIHQWPATLVQPVGSPLSLECTVEGTSNPNLYWYRQAAGRGLQLLFYSVGIGQISSEVPQNLSASRPQDRQFILSSKKLLLSDSGFYLCAWSVQVIGNNSPLHFGNGTRLTVT.

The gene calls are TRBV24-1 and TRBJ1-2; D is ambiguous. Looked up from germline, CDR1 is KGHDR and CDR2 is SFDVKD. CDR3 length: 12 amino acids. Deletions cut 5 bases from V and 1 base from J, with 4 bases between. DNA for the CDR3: TGTGCCACCAGTGGAATTAACTATGGCTACACCTTC. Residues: CATSGINYGYTF.

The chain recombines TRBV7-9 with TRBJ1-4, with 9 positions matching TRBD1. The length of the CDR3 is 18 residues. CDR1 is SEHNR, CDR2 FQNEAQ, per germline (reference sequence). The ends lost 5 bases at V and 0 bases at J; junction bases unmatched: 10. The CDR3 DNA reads TGTGCCAGCAGCCAAGGGACAGGGACAAGGGCAACTAATGAAAAACTGTTTTTT. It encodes CASSQGTGTRATNEKLFF.

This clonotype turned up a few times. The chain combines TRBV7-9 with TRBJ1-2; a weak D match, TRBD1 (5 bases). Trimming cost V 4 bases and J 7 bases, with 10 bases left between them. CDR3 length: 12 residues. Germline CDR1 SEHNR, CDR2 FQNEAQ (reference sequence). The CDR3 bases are TGTGCCAGCAGCTCAGGGAGAGGTGGCTACACCTTC. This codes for CASSSGRGGYTF.

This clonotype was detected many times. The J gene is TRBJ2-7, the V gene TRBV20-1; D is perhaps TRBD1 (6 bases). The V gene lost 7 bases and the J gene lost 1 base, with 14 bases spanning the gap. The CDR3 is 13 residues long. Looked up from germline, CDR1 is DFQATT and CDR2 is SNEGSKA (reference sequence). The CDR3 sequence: CSVRDNWSYEQYF. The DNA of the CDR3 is TGCAGTGTTCGGGACAATTGGTCCTACGAGCAGTACTTC.